The present T cell receptor (beta chain) was sequenced within a study of cytomegalovirus exposure and HLA in healthy donors. Overall study findings and caveats: Later analysis demonstrated an association between a missense DCLRE1C variant and TCR beta V- and J-gene trimming.

Comments on this clone: Its matching antigen is unknown.

The study ran its PCR with 60 Vbeta and 13 Jbeta primers. The protocol was immunoSEQ multiplex PCR, while the TCRdb copy is restricted to in-frame clones and leaves out a portion. The repertoire consists of fewer than 150,000 clones, with roughly 80% occurring once and the leading ten covering about 29%. CDR1 and CDR2 (germline): GTSNPN, SVGIG (reference sequence). The CDR3 spans 13 residues. V shed 5 bases, J shed 5 bases, and the junction held 7 bases outside the gene matches. This sequence was found in a man in his sixties in good health and CMV-seropositive. The chain recombines TRBV30 with TRBJ2-5; 8 nucleotides line up with TRBD1. Sequenced sample: PBMCs. The CDR3 protein is CAWDQGADETQYF. CDR3 bases: TGTGCCTGGGATCAGGGGGCAGATGAGACCCAGTACTTC.